The T cell receptor beta chain described here comes from a study of siplizumab effects on memory and regulatory T cells. Deletions cut 3 bases from V and 1 base from J, with 12 bases between. The V gene's germline CDR1 is SEHNR and CDR2 FQNEAQ (reference sequence). CDR3 length equals 15 residues. TCR templates numbering 75,000 to 100,000 were assayed per sample. TCRdb's copy holds only in-frame clones and misses some; the assay was immunoSEQ multiplex PCR. The sample carries some 100,000 clones, roughly 94% recorded once. This clone was detected only a few times. Antigen specificity is unknown. Study findings and constraints: Researchers could not give a naive or memory phenotype to roughly 75-96% of proliferating CD4+ or CD8+ clones. Naive T cells were seen as more diverse than memory cells and as major alloresponse contributors. Memory cells that were CD4+ and unstimulated gave rise to alloreactive sequences, which siplizumab significantly reduced.

The V and J genes are TRBV7-9 and TRBJ1-1; TRBD1 is a possible D gene (6 bases). The TCR was taken from a human donor in good health. Sequenced: Tregs sorted from blood. CDR3 bases: TGTGCCAGCAGCTTCGACAGGCGATCGAACACTGAAGCTTTCTTT. Its protein is CASSFDRRSNTEAFF.